The 30 T cell receptor beta chains presented below share a single source sample, sequenced in a study of human T cells and chemical hapten exposure. Time point denoted: pre-sensitization, week 0. The treatment is: therapeutic diphenylcyclopropenone sensitization with weekly scalp DPC. TCRdb redid the calling of the RACE reads with MiXCR, one entry per CDR3 protein. The table shows about 68,000 distinct CDR3 sequences, with approximately 11% occurring only once. The sample consisted of whole blood, taken in connection with sensitization to the hapten diphenylcyclopropenone (DPC). These TCRs come from a woman aged 50 to 60 with alopecia areata. Some clones in this sample may be carry-over from other donors' samples.

This clonotype was counted a few times. The V gene is TRBV9, the J gene TRBJ2-3; 7 bases map to TRBD2. The CDR3 extends over 15 amino acids. Trimming removed 6 bases from V and 4 bases from J; junction bases left unmatched: 11. Germline V CDR1 and CDR2: SGDLS, YYNGEE. The CDR3 loop reads CASNTRGSVADTQYF. The CDR3 DNA reads TGTGCCAGCAACACCCGCGGGAGTGTCGCAGATACGCAGTATTTT.

This clonotype was seen repeatedly, ten times or more. This chain joins TRBV29-1 and TRBJ1-1; the D is unclear. The V end lost 7 bases, the J end lost 0 bases, and 6 bases lay between the germline ends. This CDR3 comprises 11 residues. Germline loops: CDR1 SQVTM, CDR2 ANQGSEA. In DNA, the CDR3 is TGCAGCGCCTCAGTGAACACTGAAGCTTTCTTT. This sequence encodes CSASVNTEAFF.

This clonotype was recorded a few times. The V and J genes are TRBV11-3 and TRBJ1-1; 7 bases match TRBD1. Germline V lookup: CDR1 SGHNT, CDR2 YENEEA. Trimming at V came to 1 base and at J to 11 bases, leaving 7 bases not matched to a gene. The CDR3 covers 13 residues. This CDR3 reads CASSLGQGMGAFF. Written as DNA, the CDR3 is TGTGCCAGCAGCTTAGGACAGGGCATGGGCGCTTTCTTT.

V usage is TRBV20-1 and J usage is TRBJ2-1; TRBD1 aligns across 8 bases. Trimming took 3 bases from V and 0 from J; bases not matched to a gene: 4. CDR1 DFQATT and CDR2 SNEGSKA come from the germline V gene (reference sequence). CDR3 length: 15 residues. In DNA, the CDR3 is TGCAGTGCTAGCACAGGGGGTAGCTCCTACAATGAGCAGTTCTTC. Encoded protein: CSASTGGSSYNEQFF.

The V call is TRBV11-1, the J call TRBJ2-3; D not resolved. The CDR3 is 12 amino acids. CDR1 and CDR2 from the germline V gene are SGHAT and FQDESV (reference sequence). V was clipped by 4 bases and J by 10 bases, with 12 bases between them. The CDR3 loop reads CASSSTRTSQYF. The CDR3 nucleotides are TGTGCCAGCAGCTCGACGAGGACCTCGCAGTATTTT.

This clonotype was detected a few times. The chain links TRBV7-2 to TRBJ2-5; D not certain. V lost 0 bases and J 5 bases, leaving 13 bases between the germline ends. This CDR3 is built from 15 residues. Germline loops: CDR1 SGHTA, CDR2 FQGNSA. CDR3 sequence: CASSLAPGSVETQYF. The CDR3 coding sequence is TGTGCCAGCAGCTTAGCCCCCGGGTCAGTGGAGACCCAGTACTTC.

This clonotype came up many times. J is TRBJ1-2 and V is TRBV19, with a possible D match to TRBD1 (5 bases). CDR1 LNHDA and CDR2 SQIVND come from the germline V gene (reference sequence). This CDR3 contains 12 residues. The ends were cut back, 7 bases at V and 5 bases at J, with 11 bases in the middle. The CDR3 DNA is TGTGCCAGTAAATACGGGGGTTATGGCTACACCTTC. It encodes CASKYGGYGYTF.

The chain combines TRBV11-3 with TRBJ2-2; 7 nucleotides line up with TRBD2. The germline CDR1 and CDR2 sequences are SGHNT and YENEEA. CDR3 size: 14 residues. The V segment lost 5 bases and the J segment 4 bases; nucleotides outside the gene matches: 4. The CDR3 loop is CASSPWGGTGELFF. For the CDR3, the DNA is TGTGCCAGCAGCCCCTGGGGGGGCACCGGGGAGCTGTTTTTT.

The rearrangement links TRBV7-9 to TRBJ1-1; no definite D call. CDR3 length: 14 amino acids. Trimming left V 2 bases short and J 1 base short, with 8 bases between. Germline lookup yields CDR1 SEHNR and CDR2 FQNEAQ (reference sequence). CDR3 amino acids: CASSLSARNTEAFF. In nucleotides, the CDR3 is TGTGCCAGCAGCTTATCGGCCAGGAACACTGAAGCTTTCTTT.

There are many counts of this clonotype. The chain joins TRBV7-9 to TRBJ1-1, with D possibly being TRBD1 (6 bases). Germline V gene sequence: CDR1 SEHNR, CDR2 FQNEAQ (reference sequence). The CDR3 is made up of 11 amino acids. Deletions cut 6 bases from V and 8 bases from J, with 10 bases between. The chain's CDR3 is CASRYDREAFF. CDR3 DNA sequence: TGTGCCAGCAGATATGACAGGGAAGCTTTCTTT.

Many counts were recorded for this clonotype. V usage is TRBV7-9 and J usage is TRBJ2-1; weak D call: TRBD2 (5 bases). Trimming took off 0 bases at V and 0 bases at J, with 6 bases between the two ends. The CDR3 extends over 15 amino acids. The germline V gene has CDR1 SEHNR and CDR2 FQNEAQ (reference sequence). The CDR3 sequence is CASSLAGASYNEQFF. The CDR3 DNA is TGTGCCAGCAGCTTAGCGGGAGCCTCCTACAATGAGCAGTTCTTC.

This clonotype was detected many times. The DNA of the CDR3 is TGTGCCAGCAGTGCCGTTGAAAGTTCACCCCTCCACTTT. Its protein is CASSAVESSPLHF. This chain links TRBV6-2 or TRBV6-3 with TRBJ1-6, with D unclear. The CDR3 has 13 residues. Germline CDR1 is MNHEY and CDR2 is SVGEGT. The V gene lost 5 bases and the J gene lost 9 bases, with 11 bases spanning the gap.

This clonotype was observed a few times. V usage is TRBV29-1 and J usage is TRBJ2-3, with TRBD1 matching over 11 bases. Germline V gene sequence: CDR1 SQVTM, CDR2 ANQGSEA. Trimming cost V 6 bases and J 6 bases; bases outside gene matches: 2. The CDR3 length is 12 residues. Here the CDR3 DNA reads TGCAGCGTCGGGACAGGGGGTGATACGCAGTATTTT. The encoded protein is CSVGTGGDTQYF.

The chain links TRBV5-1 to TRBJ2-1; D is unresolved. This CDR3 spans 15 amino acids. The V gene's germline CDR1 is SGHRS and CDR2 YFSETQ. Trimming took 4 bases from V and 7 from J, leaving 18 bases between them. The CDR3 spells CASSIWGSLGNEQFF. The DNA for the CDR3 is TGCGCCAGCAGCATCTGGGGTTCCCTAGGGAATGAGCAGTTCTTC.

This clonotype was detected many times. The V gene is TRBV10-2, the J gene TRBJ1-3; D gene unclear. Between the trimmed V and J ends, which lost 3 bases and 4 bases, there was a span of 10 bases. This CDR3 spans 14 amino acids. Germline lookup yields CDR1 WSHSY and CDR2 SAAADI. This CDR3 reads CASSDPGTGNTIYF. The CDR3 DNA reads TGCGCCAGCAGTGATCCAGGTACCGGAAACACCATATATTTT.

V is TRBV20-1 and J is TRBJ2-1, with 11 bases aligning to TRBD2. The CDR3 extends over 16 amino acids. CDR1 is DFQATT, CDR2 SNEGSKA, per germline (reference sequence). Losses at the gene ends were 7 bases for V and 0 bases for J; bases not matched to a gene: 8. The CDR3 sequence: CSVLAGGRSSYNEQFF. CDR3 DNA: TGCAGTGTTCTAGCGGGGGGCCGCAGCTCCTACAATGAGCAGTTCTTC.

The CDR3 sequence: CASSPRTGYNEQFF. CDR3 coding DNA: TGTGCCAGCAGCCCCCGGACAGGGTACAATGAGCAGTTCTTC. The chain carries TRBV7-6 and TRBJ2-1, with 8 bases lining up with TRBD1. From germline, CDR1 is SGHVS and CDR2 FNYEAQ. The CDR3 has 14 amino acids. The V segment lost 5 bases and the J segment 4 bases; nucleotides outside the gene matches: 4.

The chain combines TRBV14 with TRBJ2-1, with TRBD2 matching 10 bases. Germline V lookup: CDR1 SGHDN, CDR2 FVKESK. The CDR3 has 17 amino acids. With 4 bases clipped from V and 7 bases from J, the junction kept 13 bases outside the gene matches. CDR3 residues: CASSPSREREGRNEQFF. As DNA, the CDR3 is TGTGCCAGCAGCCCATCCCGAGAGCGGGAGGGCAGGAATGAGCAGTTCTTC.

This clonotype was counted a few times. The chain uses TRBV12-3 or TRBV12-4 and TRBJ2-6; 8 nucleotides line up with TRBD1. CDR3 length: 14 residues. Losses at the gene ends were 8 bases for V and 2 bases for J; bases not matched to a gene: 2. Here the CDR3 reads CASATGAGANVLTF. CDR3 nucleotide sequence: TGTGCCAGCGCGACAGGGGCTGGGGCCAACGTCCTGACTTTC.

This clonotype was picked up a small number of times. The genes are TRBV7-9 and TRBJ2-3, with 9 bases lining up with TRBD2. The germline CDR1 and CDR2 sequences are SEHNR and FQNEAQ (reference sequence). V lost 5 bases to trimming and J lost 2 bases; unmatched junction nucleotides: 8. There are 16 residues in the CDR3. CDR3: CASSKIGLAFTDTQYF. In DNA, the CDR3 is TGTGCCAGCAGCAAAATAGGACTAGCGTTCACAGATACGCAGTATTTT.

The V gene is TRBV7-9, the J gene TRBJ2-1, with D unresolved. The CDR3 consists of 13 residues. CDR1 is SEHNR and CDR2 is FQNEAQ in the germline V gene (reference sequence). V was trimmed by 5 bases and J by 2 bases, leaving 7 bases between them. The CDR3 region is CASSTRTYNEQFF. In nucleotides, the CDR3 is TGTGCCAGCAGCACCCGGACCTACAATGAGCAGTTCTTC.

This clonotype was seen repeatedly, ten times or more. This chain joins TRBV6-2 or TRBV6-3 and TRBJ2-1; D unresolved. The CDR3 length is 11 residues. In germline, CDR1 is MNHEY, CDR2 SVGEGT. The germline V and J ends were trimmed by 10 bases and 6 bases, with 10 bases remaining between them. The CDR3 bases are TGTGCCATCCAGAAGAGCAATGAGCAGTTCTTC. It yields the protein CAIQKSNEQFF.

This clonotype was observed many times. The chain carries TRBV7-2 and TRBJ1-2; a possible D gene is TRBD1 (6 bases). Trimming shortened V by 5 bases and J by 5 bases, and 12 bases separated the two germline ends. The V gene's germline CDR1 is SGHTA and CDR2 FQGNSA. The CDR3 is 13 amino acids. CDR3 loop: CASSRWGAYGYTF. In DNA, the CDR3 is TGTGCCAGCAGCCGGTGGGGGGCATATGGCTACACCTTC.

The chain recombines TRBV30 with TRBJ1-1, with 11 nucleotides matching TRBD1. The CDR3 is 13 amino acids. V trimming: 5 bases; J trimming: 4 bases; junction bases outside the gene matches: 3. Germline-derived CDR1 and CDR2 are GTSNPN and SVGIG (reference sequence). In DNA form, the CDR3 reads TGTGCCTGGGCGGGGACAGGGGGCACTGAAGCTTTCTTT. Protein: CAWAGTGGTEAFF.

The gene calls are TRBV7-9 and TRBJ1-1; D remains unclear. Germline CDR1 SEHNR, CDR2 FQNEAQ (reference sequence). The CDR3 is made up of 15 amino acids. The ends were cut back, 2 bases at V and 4 bases at J, with 14 bases in the middle. The CDR3 here is CASSLTGRRSTEAFF. The CDR3 nucleotides are TGTGCCAGCAGCTTAACGGGCAGGCGGAGCACTGAAGCTTTCTTT.

This clonotype occurred a few times. The V and J genes are TRBV4-3 and TRBJ1-6; D is unresolved. CDR1 is LGHNA and CDR2 is YSLEER in the germline V gene. The germline V and J ends were trimmed by 0 bases and 0 bases, with 12 bases remaining between them. The CDR3 sequence is 18 residues long. The CDR3 DNA sequence: TGCGCCAGCAGCCAAGACCCCCGCTATAGCTCCTATAATTCACCCCTCCACTTT. Translation: CASSQDPRYSSYNSPLHF.

The sample holds a few counts of this clonotype. The chain couples TRBV27 to TRBJ1-1; 9 nucleotides match TRBD1. V lost 5 bases, J lost 6 bases, and 10 bases stayed unmatched. The CDR3 extends over 15 amino acids. In germline, CDR1 is MNHEY, CDR2 SMNVEV (reference sequence). CDR3 loop: CASSPNTGGVAEAFF. In nucleotides, the CDR3 is TGTGCCAGCAGTCCGAACACAGGGGGCGTCGCTGAAGCTTTCTTT.

This clonotype was found many times. The chain carries TRBV20-1 and TRBJ2-7, with TRBD2 as a possible D gene (6 bases). CDR3 length: 15 amino acids. Germline values: CDR1 DFQATT, CDR2 SNEGSKA (reference sequence). Between the trimmed V and J ends, which lost 0 bases and 0 bases, there was a span of 12 bases. CDR3 nucleotide sequence: TGCAGTGCTAGAGAGTTCGGGGGATCCTCCTACGAGCAGTACTTC. Translated, it gives CSAREFGGSSYEQYF.

This clonotype was seen at least ten times. J is TRBJ2-3 and V is TRBV30; maybe TRBD1 (6 bases). V was shortened by 3 bases and J by 7 bases, with 11 bases between the two germline ends. The length of the CDR3 is 12 residues. CDR1 is GTSNPN and CDR2 is SVGIG in the germline V gene (reference sequence). The CDR3 region has the DNA TGTGCCTGGAGCCAACAGGGTTATACGCAGTATTTT. Translation: CAWSQQGYTQYF.

The rearrangement links TRBV20-1 to TRBJ2-1; tentatively, D is TRBD1 (6 bases). The germline V gene encodes CDR1 DFQATT and CDR2 SNEGSKA (reference sequence). Trimming pared 3 bases from V and 8 bases from J, leaving 11 bases between. The CDR3 consists of 12 residues. CDR3 protein: CSASEGVYEQFF. The CDR3 DNA reads TGCAGTGCTAGCGAGGGGGTGTATGAGCAGTTCTTC.